This T cell receptor (beta chain) was sequenced for a study of T cell clonotyping in hematopoietic cell transplantation. The V gene lost 8 bases and the J gene lost 7 bases, with 21 bases spanning the gap. The V gene's germline CDR1 is SQVTM and CDR2 ANQGSEA. The CDR3 length is 13 residues. The time point is: recipient sample about 28 days before transplant, after cytoreduction. Sequencing used immunoSEQ multiplex PCR; TCRdb keeps in-frame clones, though not all of them. The sample contains 25,000 to 35,000 clones, over 60% of which appear only once. The sequences come from peripheral blood mononuclear cells, collected before stem cell transplant. The J gene is TRBJ2-7, the V gene TRBV29-1; a weak D match, TRBD2 (5 bases). This TCR came from a man aged 50-60 years with myelodysplastic syndrome. Some clones in this sample may be carry-over from other donors' samples. The CDR3 protein is CSTKTARSGEQYF. The CDR3 DNA is TGCAGCACCAAGACGGCACGTTCGGGGGAGCAGTACTTC.